One and the same sample provided the 21 T cell receptor beta chains below, sequenced in a study of T cells after yellow fever vaccination. In TCRdb, the 5' RACE reads were re-called with MiXCR into one record per CDR3 protein. The sample has around 180,000 distinct CDR3 sequences, about 6.2% seen once. The sample in question was CD4+ T cells sorted from PBMCs, obtained on the day of the first yellow fever vaccination. These receptors all stem from a man younger than 35 who received the YFV17D yellow fever vaccine.

This clonotype came up many times. The CDR3 DNA reads as TGTGCCAGCAGCCAAGAGGGTAGCACAGATACGCAGTATTTT. It codes for CASSQEGSTDTQYF. The chain recombines TRBV3-1 with TRBJ2-3; D gene ambiguous. Germline V gene data show CDR1 as LGHDT and CDR2 as YNNKEL (reference sequence). This CDR3 comprises 14 residues. The ends were cut back, 0 bases at V and 0 bases at J, with 4 bases in the middle.

This clonotype was counted ten times or more. V is TRBV5-1 and J is TRBJ2-7; D gene uncertain. Germline assignment: CDR1 SGHRS and CDR2 YFSETQ. Trimming pared 1 base from V and 6 bases from J, leaving 11 bases between. There are 13 residues in the CDR3. DNA of the CDR3: TGCGCCAGCAGCTTGCTAAGTGCTACCGAGCAGTACGTC. As protein: CASSLLSATEQYV.

This clonotype occurred many times. The CDR3 DNA sequence: TGCAGTGCTAGAGATCACAGGGGGCACTACAATGAGCAGTTCTTC. This sequence encodes CSARDHRGHYNEQFF. V usage is TRBV20-1 and J usage is TRBJ2-1; 9 bases fit TRBD1. The CDR3 spans 15 residues. V lost 0 bases, J lost 3 bases, and 3 bases stayed unmatched. Germline V gene data show CDR1 as DFQATT and CDR2 as SNEGSKA (reference sequence).

This clonotype was seen ten or more times. This chain links TRBV4-3 with TRBJ2-1; 9 bases line up with TRBD2. The CDR3 is 19 amino acids. V was clipped by 4 bases and J by 0 bases; unmatched bases: 13. CDR1 and CDR2 (germline): LGHNA, YSLEER. The CDR3 spells CASSRWGRGGTSSYNEQFF. The CDR3 DNA sequence: TGCGCCAGCAGCCGTTGGGGGCGGGGGGGTACAAGCTCCTACAATGAGCAGTTCTTC.

This clonotype was counted only a few times. The chain couples TRBV18 to TRBJ2-1, with TRBD2 as a possible D gene (5 bases). Germline CDR1 and CDR2: KGHSH and LQKENI. V gave up 8 bases and J gave up 0 bases, with 14 bases separating them. The CDR3 is 15 amino acids. This CDR3 is CASGLRDLSYNEQFF. The CDR3 nucleotides are TGTGCCAGCGGACTTCGCGATCTCTCCTACAATGAGCAGTTCTTC.

Many counts were recorded for this clonotype. The chain couples TRBV4-1 to TRBJ2-3; 7 nucleotides agree with TRBD2. The CDR3 spans 16 residues. V trimming: 1 base; J trimming: 2 bases; junction bases outside the gene matches: 6. CDR1 is MGHRA, CDR2 YSYEKL, per germline. CDR3 protein: CASSQAVLADTDTQYF. The CDR3 DNA is TGCGCCAGCAGCCAAGCGGTCCTAGCGGACACAGATACGCAGTATTTT.

This clonotype came up a few times. The chain recombines TRBV7-2 with TRBJ2-7; TRBD1 matches 8 bases. CDR3 length: 15 amino acids. J was trimmed by 5 bases and V by 2 bases; bases with no gene match: 8. In germline, CDR1 is SGHTA, CDR2 FQGNSA. The CDR3 protein is CASSLPRDRSNEQYF. The DNA for the CDR3 is TGTGCCAGCAGCTTACCCCGGGACAGGTCTAACGAGCAGTACTTC.

The J gene is TRBJ2-5, the V gene TRBV18; no definite D call. V dropped 5 bases and J dropped 5 bases, with 9 bases sitting between them. This CDR3 contains 12 residues. The germline CDR1 and CDR2 sequences are KGHSH and LQKENI. CDR3 loop: CASSTGLETQYF. CDR3 bases: TGTGCCAGCTCAACTGGGTTGGAGACCCAGTACTTC.

This clonotype was picked up many times. The chain carries TRBV29-1 and TRBJ1-5, with D perhaps TRBD1 (5 bases). The V and J ends lost 7 bases and 6 bases respectively, with 16 bases between them. Per germline, CDR1 SQVTM and CDR2 ANQGSEA. The CDR3 has 13 amino acids. CDR3 in DNA: TGCAGCGCTGGCCTGGGGGGTAGTCAGCCCCAGCATTTT. Translated: CSAGLGGSQPQHF.

The rearrangement joins TRBV12-3 or TRBV12-4 to TRBJ2-3, with D maybe TRBD1 (6 bases). CDR3 size: 16 residues. The V and J ends lost 5 bases and 10 bases respectively, with 25 bases between them. CDR3 loop: CASSHLLGAGRPSQYF. The CDR3 DNA follows: TGTGCCAGCAGTCATCTCTTGGGGGCCGGTCGGCCATCGCAGTATTTT.

This clonotype occurred a few times. This CDR3 is missing its conserved last phenylalanine or tryptophan, likely due to a read error. The V call is TRBV5-1, the J call TRBJ1-1, with D perhaps matching TRBD1 (5 bases). This CDR3 spans 16 amino acids. Trimming pared 2 bases from V and 0 bases from J, leaving 14 bases between. Germline CDR1 is SGHRS and CDR2 is YFSETQ. The CDR3 loop reads CASSLSGQYLNTEAFL. CDR3 DNA: TGCGCCAGCAGCTTATCGGGGCAGTACTTGAACACTGAAGCTTTCCTT.

The rearrangement joins TRBV7-2 to TRBJ1-5; 7 bases map to TRBD1. The CDR3 runs to 14 residues. Germline V gives CDR1 SGHTA, CDR2 FQGNSA. V shed 1 base and J 8 bases; nucleotides not matched to a gene: 5. The CDR3 DNA follows: TGTGCCAGCAGCTTAGTACAGGGGTGGGAGCCCCAGCATTTT. Translating it yields CASSLVQGWEPQHF.

This chain uses TRBV7-2 with TRBJ2-3; D gene ambiguous. V dropped 5 bases and J dropped 1 base, with 13 bases sitting between them. The CDR3 covers 15 residues. Looked up from germline, CDR1 is SGHTA and CDR2 is FQGNSA. CDR3 sequence: CASSPMGLGTDTQYF. CDR3 nucleotide sequence: TGTGCCAGCAGCCCCATGGGCCTAGGCACAGATACGCAGTATTTT.

This clonotype was detected many times. The chain joins TRBV7-2 to TRBJ2-1; D may correspond to TRBD1 or TRBD2 (5 bases each). CDR1 is SGHTA and CDR2 is FQGNSA in the germline V gene. This CDR3 has 13 residues. V lost 5 bases to trimming and J lost 10 bases, with 15 bases between them. The CDR3 is CASSPSRGGEQFF. The CDR3 nucleotides read TGTGCCAGCAGCCCCTCCCGGGGCGGGGAGCAGTTCTTC.

Points on this clonotype: A clone one base away is much larger, so this may be a read error. The chain links TRBV5-1 to TRBJ2-5; 8 nucleotides line up with TRBD1. This CDR3 spans 15 amino acids. Losses at the gene ends were 4 bases for V and 3 bases for J; bases not matched to a gene: 8. Germline CDR1 is SGHRS and CDR2 is YFSETQ. The CDR3 spells CASSNTGTGEETQYF. CDR3 DNA sequence: TGCGCCAGCAGCAATACCGGGACAGGAGAAGAGACCCAGTACTTC.

This clonotype was detected ten times or more. The chain links TRBV5-1 to TRBJ2-3; no definite D call. The CDR3 sequence is 11 residues long. The germline V gene encodes CDR1 SGHRS and CDR2 YFSETQ. V was cut by 3 bases and J by 8 bases, with 7 bases left in between. The DNA for the CDR3 is TGCGCCAGCAGCTCAGGAGCTACGCAGTATTTT. Encoded protein: CASSSGATQYF.

This chain joins TRBV6-2 or TRBV6-3 and TRBJ2-3, with 8 bases matching TRBD1. The V and J ends lost 6 bases and 3 bases, in that order; junction bases with no gene match: 11. Germline lookup yields CDR1 MNHEY and CDR2 SVGEGT. The CDR3 consists of 16 residues. CDR3 nucleotide sequence: TGTGCCAGCAGCTATGGGGGGACAGGAAATACAGATACGCAGTATTTT. It codes for CASSYGGTGNTDTQYF.

V gene TRBV4-3 combines with J gene TRBJ1-2; unclear D gene. The germline V and J ends were trimmed by 4 bases and 2 bases, with 8 bases remaining between them. Germline assignment: CDR1 LGHNA and CDR2 YSLEER. This CDR3 spans 13 amino acids. The CDR3 loop is CASSRGKNYGYTF. The CDR3 DNA reads as TGCGCCAGCAGCCGCGGGAAAAACTATGGCTACACCTTC.

The rearrangement uses TRBV6-5 and TRBJ2-1, with D unclear. Trimming shortened V by 0 bases and J by 4 bases, and 10 bases separated the two germline ends. The CDR3 extends over 15 amino acids. CDR1 and CDR2 (germline): MNHEY, SVGAGI. The CDR3 bases are TGTGCCAGCAGTTACTCCCGGAAGACTTACAATGAGCAGTTCTTC. Its translation is CASSYSRKTYNEQFF.

This clonotype appeared many times. The gene calls are TRBV20-1 and TRBJ2-1; 8 bases match TRBD1. The CDR3 length is 14 residues. CDR1 and CDR2 (germline): DFQATT, SNEGSKA (reference sequence). The trim removed 6 bases at V and 4 bases at J, leaving 8 bases unmatched. CDR3 DNA: TGCAGTGCCAAATCAGGGGGCCCTTACAATGAGCAGTTCTTC. It is translated as CSAKSGGPYNEQFF.

The table lists this clonotype with many counts. This rearrangement joins TRBV12-3 or TRBV12-4 to TRBJ2-5; 8 nucleotides line up with TRBD2. The V and J ends lost 3 bases and 5 bases, in that order; junction bases with no gene match: 5. This CDR3 is built from 14 residues. CDR3 nucleotides: TGTGCCAGCAGTTTCGGGTTAGCGGGGGAGACCCAGTACTTC. It specifies CASSFGLAGETQYF.